The entry that follows covers one TCR beta chain sequence. The antigen is not known. This may come from a read error, since a much larger clone is one base off. No conserved phenylalanine or tryptophan ends this CDR3, so it is likely a read error. This sample was included in a study of T cell repertoires in cytomegalovirus infection. Overall study context: Indicated by public TCR beta signatures were CMV infection and matching HLA type. Study conclusions and caveats: Individuals carrying CMV plus the relevant HLA were identified by cumulative frequency of public TCR beta families. There were HLA-C-restricted CMV-specific TCR beta clonotypes dominating the ex vivo response.

TCRdb passed the reads through MiXCR, listing each CDR3 protein once. The sample consists of approximately 500,000 distinct CDR3 sequences, roughly 29% of them appearing once. Looked up from germline, CDR1 is SGHTA and CDR2 is FQGNSA. The CDR3 extends over 15 amino acids. V lost 5 bases and J lost 9; bases outside the gene matches: 13. This TCR was recovered from a human donor in good health (CMV status not recorded). Some clones in this sample may be carry-over from other donors' samples. The sequencing sample was made of PBMCs. The J gene is TRBJ2-1, the V gene TRBV7-2, with 7 bases fitting TRBD2. The CDR3 sequence: CASSPQIGGSSEQFL. CDR3 nucleotide sequence: TGTGCCAGCAGCCCTCAAATCGGCGGGAGCTCTGAGCAGTTCTTA.